This T cell receptor (beta chain) was identified in a study of blood T cell repertoires in COVID-19 (dated by TCRdb to the early 2020s). Study-level background: Samples covering the acute and convalescent phases of COVID-19 were provided by collaborators in the United States, Italy and Spain. A freely available public database, intended as a resource for researchers studying the immune response to SARS-CoV-2, is where the repertoires were released. The prospective study material was composed of cDNA or gDNA derived from T cells, B-cell-depleted T cells, or PBMCs. HLA class I and class II types, where available, came from metadata supplied by the sample provider rather than from assay-based typing. A de-identified subject ID, COVID-19 status, age in years and sex were almost always included in the sample metadata. Samples came from the ongoing ImmuneRACE study (first 160 participants) plus 1,254 subjects from 6 global collaborators. Deeply sampled blood TCRbeta repertoires from subjects exposed to, actively infected with, or recovered from COVID-19 were included in the dataset. The investigation overall reported the following: How much clinical and demographic metadata was included differed by source and by participant, and the metadata was provided uncurated.

TCRbeta CDR3 regions were amplified from genomic DNA using the immunoSEQ Assay, a bias-controlled multiplex PCR. The paper's data handling went like this. Within the assay, amplification of reference gene primers was used to estimate how many nucleated cells each sample contained. To quantify the absolute abundance of each unique TCRbeta CDR3 rearrangement, sequence reads were collapsed and filtered. For each sample, productive Simpson clonality was calculated as the square root of Simpson's diversity index over productive rearrangements. Imported from immuneACCESS, the table was reduced by TCRdb to in-frame sequences with V and J called. These copies leave out some clones; in studies compared against another copy, an unresolved V gene accounts for under half, and the cause of the remainder is not known. V and J calls and clone size are those listed in that table; D and trimming were worked out from the DNA. The sample table shows over 250,000 clones, and over 75% are seen once. In total, the top ten clones hold roughly a tenth of the sample.

One collaborating source in Seattle enrolled patients during active infection and followed them longitudinally through the course of disease. Collaborating institutions collected whole blood in K2EDTA tubes following their own protocols. For TCRbeta analysis, collaborator samples were shipped as frozen whole blood, as isolated PBMCs, or as DNA extracted from either sample type. Of note for this clone: It has no known antigen specificity. It has no much larger one-base neighbor in the sample; base qualities were not kept.

The CDR3 spans 14 residues, from the cysteine through the phenylalanine. Here the CDR3 DNA is all that survives: 42 bases in frame from base 1. The trim is 2 bases for V and 4 bases for J, with a gap of 12 bases between the germline ends. According to the germline V gene, CDR1 reads SGHRS and CDR2 reads YFSETQ. The sequence is built from TRBV5-1 and TRBJ1-2; TRBD1 is a possible D gene, resting on 6 matching bases. This TCR was sampled from a woman in her 70s with COVID-19, enrolled during active disease. The sample taken for sequencing was peripheral blood. The CDR3 has the sequence CASSFQGFGYGYTF. The DNA reads as follows: TGCGCCAGCAGCTTCCAGGGGTTCGGCTATGGCTACACCTTC.